This entry concerns a single TCR beta chain. Its antigen is currently unknown. These data originate in a study of cytomegalovirus exposure and HLA in healthy donors. It was healthy bone marrow donors who served as donors. Study-level findings and limits: Previously analyzed data showed that most TCR beta V segments were productive at a frequency of about 87% or about 30%.

In the PCR, 60 Vbeta and 13 Jbeta primers were used. Assay used: immunoSEQ multiplex PCR; TCRdb lists only in-frame clones, some missing. The sample shows roughly 74,000 clones, around 79% of them seen only once. The source of this sequence is a man in his forties or fifties in good health and CMV-seronegative. Source material: PBMCs.

Here the CDR3 DNA reads TGTGCCAGCAGCCTACAGGGGGCTGGGGAGACCCAGTACTTC. Amino acids: CASSLQGAGETQYF. The chain uses TRBV6-1 and TRBJ2-5; 9 bases fit TRBD1. V was clipped by 6 bases and J by 5 bases; unmatched bases: 7. The CDR3 runs to 14 residues. Germline lookup yields CDR1 MNHNS and CDR2 SASEGT.